The 14 T cell receptor beta chains listed next were all sequenced from one sample in a study of molecular identifiers for immune sequencing clone quantification. MiXCR, applied by TCRdb to the PCR reads, yields one record per CDR3 protein. The sample has hundreds of thousands of distinct CDR3 sequences, around 25% seen once; the top ten hold about 0.81%. The source material was naive CD8+ T cells from blood, with Jurkat cell RNA spiked in. This sample's subset: FACS-sorted CD8+CD4-CCR7+CD45RA+ naive T cells. These receptors originate from a human donor in good health. Some libraries in this study had Jurkat cell RNA spiked in.

Details on this clonotype: Since a much larger clone is just one base distant, this may be a read error. The gene calls are TRBV7-2 and TRBJ1-1; D not certain. The germline V gene has CDR1 SGHTA and CDR2 FQGNSA. CDR3 size: 13 residues. As DNA, the CDR3 is TGTGCCAGCAGCTCGATTCGATCCACTGAAGCTCTCTTT. Translated, it gives CASSSIRSTEALF.

CDR3 coding DNA: TGTGCCAGCAGCGTGATAGAGATGAACACTGAAGCTTTCTTT. Translation gives CASSVIEMNTEAFF. V gene TRBV9 combines with J gene TRBJ1-1; D gene unclear. The CDR3 is made up of 14 amino acids. Trimming shortened V by 2 bases and J by 0 bases, and 8 bases separated the two germline ends. Per germline, CDR1 SGDLS and CDR2 YYNGEE.

This clonotype has at least ten counts. CDR3 DNA: TGTGCCAGCAGCCATATACGGTGGCAGCCCCAGCATTTT. Protein sequence: CASSHIRWQPQHF. V and J are TRBV28 and TRBJ1-5; D call uncertain. There are 13 residues in the CDR3. V shed 6 bases and J shed 7 bases, with 13 bases lying between them. Germline values: CDR1 MDHEN, CDR2 SYDVKM.

The gene calls are TRBV9 and TRBJ1-2, with a weak D call TRBD1 (5 bases). V gave up 0 bases and J gave up 2 bases, with 17 bases separating them. Germline assignment: CDR1 SGDLS and CDR2 YYNGEE. This CDR3 comprises 17 residues. CDR3 sequence: CASSVVSSGTENYGYTF. In DNA, the CDR3 is TGTGCCAGCAGCGTAGTTTCGTCTGGGACGGAGAACTATGGCTACACCTTC.

The V and J genes are TRBV20-1 and TRBJ1-3, with no clear D. Germline V gives CDR1 DFQATT, CDR2 SNEGSKA (reference sequence). Trimming took off 4 bases at V and 8 bases at J, with 12 bases between the two ends. The CDR3 covers 12 residues. CDR3 in amino acids: CSAKLPGHTIYF. CDR3 DNA: TGCAGTGCTAAGTTGCCCGGACACACCATATATTTT.

Note on this clonotype: A much larger clone lies a single base off, so this may be a read error. The rearrangement joins TRBV4-1 to TRBJ1-2, with 7 bases lining up with TRBD1. There are 16 residues in the CDR3. The V gene's germline CDR1 is MGHRA and CDR2 YSYEKL. The CDR3 protein is CASSQDFGQVYYGCTF. The CDR3 DNA reads TGCGCCAGCAGCCAAGATTTTGGACAGGTGTACTATGGCTGCACCTTC.

This chain joins TRBV20-1 and TRBJ2-7; no clear D gene. This CDR3 is 10 amino acids long. The germline V gene encodes CDR1 DFQATT and CDR2 SNEGSKA (reference sequence). V shed 3 bases and J shed 2 bases, with 2 bases lying between them. The CDR3 region is CSASAYEQYF. The CDR3, as DNA: TGCAGTGCTAGTGCCTACGAGCAGTACTTC.

This clonotype was seen only once. The V call is TRBV7-2, the J call TRBJ1-1, with TRBD1 identical over 7 bases. CDR3 length equals 15 residues. CDR1 is SGHTA, CDR2 FQGNSA, per germline. V lost 1 base, J lost 6 bases, and 8 bases stayed unmatched. The CDR3 reads CASSLVDRVGAEAFF. In DNA form, the CDR3 reads TGTGCCAGCAGCTTAGTAGACAGGGTCGGGGCTGAAGCTTTCTTT.

This clonotype was picked up a small number of times. The chain is built from TRBV27 and TRBJ2-2; D gene uncertain. The CDR3 runs to 13 residues. The V gene lost 3 bases and the J gene lost 8 bases, with 10 bases spanning the gap. Per germline, CDR1 MNHEY and CDR2 SMNVEV (reference sequence). The CDR3 coding sequence is TGTGCCAGCAGTTTTTTTGGGGAAGGGGAGCTGTTTTTT. Protein: CASSFFGEGELFF.

The table lists this clonotype with many counts. The V and J genes are TRBV29-1 and TRBJ2-3; perhaps D is TRBD1 or TRBD2 (5 bases each). There are 15 residues in the CDR3. Germline CDR1 and CDR2: SQVTM and ANQGSEA. V was shortened by 7 bases and J by 2 bases, with 19 bases between the two germline ends. For the CDR3, the DNA is TGCAGCGACTGGGGGAGACCGTCCGCCACAGATACGCAGTATTTT. Protein product: CSDWGRPSATDTQYF.

This sequence joins TRBV10-3 and TRBJ2-2, with no clear D. The CDR3 is 12 amino acids. Per germline, CDR1 ENHRY and CDR2 SYGVKD. Trimming left V 3 bases short and J 6 bases short, with 5 bases between. CDR3 region: CAISDNSGELFF. Here the CDR3 DNA reads TGTGCCATCAGTGACAATTCCGGGGAGCTGTTTTTT.

About this clonotype itself: One end of the junction varies from germline; a read error may be responsible. The chain has TRBV5-6 and TRBJ1-1; D ambiguous. The length of the CDR3 is 13 residues. Germline lookup yields CDR1 SGHDT and CDR2 YYEEEE. CDR3 sequence (DNA): TGTGCCAGCAGCCAACTAATCGGCACTGAAGATTTCTTT. It encodes CASSQLIGTEDFF.

This clonotype came up a few times. This rearrangement joins TRBV2 to TRBJ2-7; D gene unclear. This CDR3 is built from 13 residues. Germline V CDR1 and CDR2: SNHLY, FYNNEI. V lost 9 bases, J lost 0 bases, and 12 bases lay in between. The DNA of the CDR3 is TGTGCCAGACAGACTGACACCTCCTACGAGCAGTACTTC. Amino acids: CARQTDTSYEQYF.

The rearrangement uses TRBV11-2 and TRBJ2-7; 7 nucleotides match TRBD1. Per the germline V gene, CDR1 is SGHAT and CDR2 is FQNNGV. This CDR3 is built from 14 residues. Trimming at V came to 3 bases and at J to 5 bases, leaving 7 bases not matched to a gene. The CDR3 here is CASSFNRGAHEQYF. The CDR3 DNA reads as TGTGCCAGCAGCTTTAACAGGGGCGCGCACGAGCAGTACTTC.